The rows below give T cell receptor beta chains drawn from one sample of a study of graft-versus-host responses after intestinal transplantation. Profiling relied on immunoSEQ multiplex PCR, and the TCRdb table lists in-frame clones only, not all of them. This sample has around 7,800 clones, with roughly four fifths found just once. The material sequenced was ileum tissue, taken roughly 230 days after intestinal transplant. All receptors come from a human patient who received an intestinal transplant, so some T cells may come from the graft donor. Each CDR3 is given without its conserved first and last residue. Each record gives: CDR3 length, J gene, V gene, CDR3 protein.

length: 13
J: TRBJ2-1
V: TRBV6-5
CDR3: ASRIFGGSYNEQF

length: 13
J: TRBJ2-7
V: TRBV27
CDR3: ASSLSVASGYEQY

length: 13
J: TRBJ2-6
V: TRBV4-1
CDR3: ASSPTGWGANVLT

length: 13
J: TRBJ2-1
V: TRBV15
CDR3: ATSRGQGGSDEQF

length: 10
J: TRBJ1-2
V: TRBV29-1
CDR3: SVRRADYGYT

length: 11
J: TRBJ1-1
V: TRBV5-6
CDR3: ASSLGGNTEAF

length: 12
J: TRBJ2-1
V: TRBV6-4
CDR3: ASSDSQGSHEQF

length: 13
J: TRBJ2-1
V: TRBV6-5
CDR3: ASSLTSGVYNEQF

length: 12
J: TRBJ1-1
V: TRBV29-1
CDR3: SVGIQGMNTEAF

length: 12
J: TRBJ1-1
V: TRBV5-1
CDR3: ASSAGPTNTEAF

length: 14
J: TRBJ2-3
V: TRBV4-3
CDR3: ASSHRLAGGTDTQY

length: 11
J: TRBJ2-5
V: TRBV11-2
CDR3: ASSPDRLETQY

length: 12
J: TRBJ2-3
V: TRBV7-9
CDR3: ASSLTGSADTQY

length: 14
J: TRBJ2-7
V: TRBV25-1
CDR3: ASSDSVGQSDYEQY

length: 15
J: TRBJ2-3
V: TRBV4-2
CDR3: ASSQAVTGDLGDTQY

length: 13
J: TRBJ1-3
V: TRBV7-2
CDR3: ASSLDGANGNTIY

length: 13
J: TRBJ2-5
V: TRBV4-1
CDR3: ASSQVESEKETQY